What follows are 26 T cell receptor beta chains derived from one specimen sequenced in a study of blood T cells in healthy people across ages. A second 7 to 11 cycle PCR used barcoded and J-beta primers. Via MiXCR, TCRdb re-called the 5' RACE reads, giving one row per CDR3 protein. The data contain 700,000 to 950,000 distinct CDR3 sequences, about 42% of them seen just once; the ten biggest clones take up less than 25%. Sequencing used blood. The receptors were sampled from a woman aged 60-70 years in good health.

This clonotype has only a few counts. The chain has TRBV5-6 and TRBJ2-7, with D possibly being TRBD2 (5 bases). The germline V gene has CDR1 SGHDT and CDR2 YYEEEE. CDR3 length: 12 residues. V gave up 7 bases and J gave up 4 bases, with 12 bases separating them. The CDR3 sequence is CASGPGGYEQYF. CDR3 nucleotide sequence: TGTGCCAGCGGTCCAGGAGGATACGAGCAGTACTTC.

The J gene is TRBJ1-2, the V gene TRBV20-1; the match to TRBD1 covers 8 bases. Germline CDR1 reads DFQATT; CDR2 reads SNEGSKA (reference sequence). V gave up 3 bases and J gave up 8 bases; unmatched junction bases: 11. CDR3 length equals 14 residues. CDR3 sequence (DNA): TGCAGTGCTAGGGGGGACAGGAGAACGGGAGGCTACACCTTC. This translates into CSARGDRRTGGYTF.

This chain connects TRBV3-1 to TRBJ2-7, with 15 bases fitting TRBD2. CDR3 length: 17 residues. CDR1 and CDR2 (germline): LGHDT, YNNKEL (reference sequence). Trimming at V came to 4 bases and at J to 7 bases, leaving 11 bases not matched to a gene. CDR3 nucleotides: TGTGCCAGCAGCCTTGGACTAGCGGGGGGGGGCTACAATGAGCAGTACTTC. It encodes CASSLGLAGGGYNEQYF.

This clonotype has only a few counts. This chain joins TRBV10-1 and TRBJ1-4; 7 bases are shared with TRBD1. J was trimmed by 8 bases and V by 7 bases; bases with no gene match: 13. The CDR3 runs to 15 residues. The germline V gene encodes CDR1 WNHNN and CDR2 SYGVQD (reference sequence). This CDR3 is CASMEPGQRGEKLFF. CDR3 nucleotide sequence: TGCGCCAGCATGGAGCCGGGACAGCGAGGAGAAAAACTGTTTTTT.

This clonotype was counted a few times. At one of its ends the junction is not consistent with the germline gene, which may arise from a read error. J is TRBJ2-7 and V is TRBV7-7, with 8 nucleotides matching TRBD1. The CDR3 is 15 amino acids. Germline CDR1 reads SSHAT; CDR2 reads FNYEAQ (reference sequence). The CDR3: CASSLRTGSSYEQYF. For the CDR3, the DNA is TGTGCTAGCAGCTTACGGACAGGGAGCTCCTACGAGCAGTACTTC.

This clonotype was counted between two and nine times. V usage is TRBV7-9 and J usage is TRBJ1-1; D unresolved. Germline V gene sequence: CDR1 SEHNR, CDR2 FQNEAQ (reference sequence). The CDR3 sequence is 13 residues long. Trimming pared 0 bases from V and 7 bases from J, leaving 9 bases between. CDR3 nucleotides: TGTGCCAGCAGCTTAGCAATACGGGGTGAAGCTTTCTTT. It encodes CASSLAIRGEAFF. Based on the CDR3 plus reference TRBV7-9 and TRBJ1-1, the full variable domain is DTGVSQNPRHKITKRGQNVTFRCDPISEHNRLYWYRQTLGQGPEFLTYFQNEAQLEKSRLLSDRFSAERPKGSFSTLEIQRTEQGDSAMYLCASSLAIRGEAFFGQGTRLTVV.

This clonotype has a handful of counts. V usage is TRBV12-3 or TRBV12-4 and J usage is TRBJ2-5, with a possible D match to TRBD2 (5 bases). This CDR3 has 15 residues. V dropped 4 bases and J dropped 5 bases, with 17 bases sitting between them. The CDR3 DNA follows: TGTGCCAGCAGTTGGGCTCTGAGGGCTGGGGAGACCCAGTACTTC. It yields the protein CASSWALRAGETQYF.

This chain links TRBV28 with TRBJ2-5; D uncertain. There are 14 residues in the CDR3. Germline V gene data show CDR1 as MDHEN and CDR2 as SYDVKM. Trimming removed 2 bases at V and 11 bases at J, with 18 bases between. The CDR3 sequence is CASSLQDPRKEQYF. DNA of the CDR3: TGTGCCAGCAGTTTACAGGACCCGAGGAAAGAGCAGTACTTC.

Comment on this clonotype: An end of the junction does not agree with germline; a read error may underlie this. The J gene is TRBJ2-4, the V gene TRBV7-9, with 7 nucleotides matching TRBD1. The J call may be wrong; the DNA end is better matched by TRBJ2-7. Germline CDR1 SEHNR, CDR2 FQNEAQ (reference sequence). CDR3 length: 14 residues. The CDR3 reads CGSSPGTVSYEQYF. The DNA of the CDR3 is TGTGGCAGCAGCCCCGGGACAGTTTCCTACGAGCAGTACTTC.

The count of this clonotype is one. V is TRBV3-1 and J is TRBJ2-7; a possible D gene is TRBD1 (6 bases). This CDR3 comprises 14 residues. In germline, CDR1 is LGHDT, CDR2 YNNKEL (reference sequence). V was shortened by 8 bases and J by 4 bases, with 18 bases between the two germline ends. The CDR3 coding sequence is TGTGCCAGCTGCTCCGGGACATTCCCTTACGAGCAGTACTTC. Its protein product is CASCSGTFPYEQYF.

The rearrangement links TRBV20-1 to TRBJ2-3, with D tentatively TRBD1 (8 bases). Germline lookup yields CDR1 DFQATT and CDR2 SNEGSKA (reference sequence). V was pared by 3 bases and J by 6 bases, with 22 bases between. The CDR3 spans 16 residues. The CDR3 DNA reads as TGCAGTGCTAGGGGGAGGGTAGGACAGGGCGGGGATACGCAGTATTTT. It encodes CSARGRVGQGGDTQYF.

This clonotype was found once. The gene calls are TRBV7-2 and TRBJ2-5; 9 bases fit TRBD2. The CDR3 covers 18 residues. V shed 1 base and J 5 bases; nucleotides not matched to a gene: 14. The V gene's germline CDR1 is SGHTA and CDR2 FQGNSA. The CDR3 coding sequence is TGTGCCAGCAGCTTAGTCTCTGGCTCTAGCGGGATGGGGGAGACCCAGTACTTC. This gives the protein CASSLVSGSSGMGETQYF.

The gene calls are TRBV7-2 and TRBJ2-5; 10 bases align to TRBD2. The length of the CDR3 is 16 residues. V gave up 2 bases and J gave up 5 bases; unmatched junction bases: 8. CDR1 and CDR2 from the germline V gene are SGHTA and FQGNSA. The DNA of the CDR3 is TGTGCCAGCAGCTTACAAGCGGGAGGGCCAGGGGAGACCCAGTACTTC. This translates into CASSLQAGGPGETQYF.

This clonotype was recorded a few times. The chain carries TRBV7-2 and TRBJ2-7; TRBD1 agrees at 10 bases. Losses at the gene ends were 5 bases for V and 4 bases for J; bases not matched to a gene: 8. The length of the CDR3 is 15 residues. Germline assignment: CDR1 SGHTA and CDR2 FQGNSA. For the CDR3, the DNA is TGTGCCAGCAGCATAGGACAGGGGGAGTTATACGAGCAGTACTTC. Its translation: CASSIGQGELYEQYF. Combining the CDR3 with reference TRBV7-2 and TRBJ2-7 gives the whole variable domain GAGVSQSPSNKVTEKGKDVELRCDPISGHTALYWYRQSLGQGLEFLIYFQGNSAPDKSGLPSDRFSAERTGGSVSTLTIQRTQQEDSAVYLCASSIGQGELYEQYFGPGTRLTVT.

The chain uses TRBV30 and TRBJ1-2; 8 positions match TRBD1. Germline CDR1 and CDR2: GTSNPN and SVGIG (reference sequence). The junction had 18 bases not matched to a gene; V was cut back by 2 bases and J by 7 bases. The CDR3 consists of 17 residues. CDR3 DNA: TGTGCCTGGAGTTCTACTATTCCGGACAGGGTTGTCGGTGGCTACACCTTC. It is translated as CAWSSTIPDRVVGGYTF.

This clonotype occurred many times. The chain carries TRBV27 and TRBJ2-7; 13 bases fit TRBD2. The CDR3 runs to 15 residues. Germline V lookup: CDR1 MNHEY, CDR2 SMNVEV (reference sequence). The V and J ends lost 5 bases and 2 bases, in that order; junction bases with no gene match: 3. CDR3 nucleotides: TGTGCCAGCAGTCCAGGACTAGCGGGGGCCTACGAGCAGTACTTC. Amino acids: CASSPGLAGAYEQYF.

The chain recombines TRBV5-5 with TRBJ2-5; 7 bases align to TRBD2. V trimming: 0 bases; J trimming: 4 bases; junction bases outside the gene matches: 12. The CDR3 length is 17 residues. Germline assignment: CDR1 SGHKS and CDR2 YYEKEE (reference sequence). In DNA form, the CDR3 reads TGTGCCAGCAGCTTGGGGCAGATGGGTGGGGAGGGAGAGACCCAGTACTTC. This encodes CASSLGQMGGEGETQYF.

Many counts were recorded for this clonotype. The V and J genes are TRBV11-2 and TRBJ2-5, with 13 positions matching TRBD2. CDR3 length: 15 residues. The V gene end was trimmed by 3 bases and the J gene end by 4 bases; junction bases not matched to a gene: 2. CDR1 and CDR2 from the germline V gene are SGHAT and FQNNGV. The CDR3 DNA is TGTGCCAGCAGCTTGGGACTAGCGGGAAGAGAGACCCAGTACTTC. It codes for CASSLGLAGRETQYF.

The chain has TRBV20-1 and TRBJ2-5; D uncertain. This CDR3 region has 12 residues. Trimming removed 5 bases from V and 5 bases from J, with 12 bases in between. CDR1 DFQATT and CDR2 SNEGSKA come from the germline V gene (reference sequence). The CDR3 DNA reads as TGCAGTGCTGCGACACCCGCGGAGACCCAGTACTTC. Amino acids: CSAATPAETQYF.

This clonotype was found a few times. The CDR3 DNA reads as TGTGCCAGCAGCTTAGCGGGGGCCTACACAGATACGCAGTATTTT. As protein: CASSLAGAYTDTQYF. The rearrangement joins TRBV7-8 to TRBJ2-3, with TRBD1 as a possible D gene (6 bases). This CDR3 has 15 residues. Germline V lookup: CDR1 SGHVS, CDR2 FQNEAQ. V lost 0 bases, J lost 2 bases, and 9 bases lay in between.

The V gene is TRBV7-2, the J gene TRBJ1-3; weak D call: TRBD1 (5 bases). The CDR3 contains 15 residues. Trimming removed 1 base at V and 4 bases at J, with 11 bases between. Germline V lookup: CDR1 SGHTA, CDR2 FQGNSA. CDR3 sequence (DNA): TGTGCCAGCAGCTTAGTAGGAGGGGAAGGAAACACCATATATTTT. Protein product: CASSLVGGEGNTIYF.

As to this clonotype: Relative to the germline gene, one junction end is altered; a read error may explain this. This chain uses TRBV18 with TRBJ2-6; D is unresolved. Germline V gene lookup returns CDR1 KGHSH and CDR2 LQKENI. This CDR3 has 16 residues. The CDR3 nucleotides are TGTGCCAGCTCCCCACTAACCTACTCTGGGGCCAACGTCCTGACTTTC. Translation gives CASSPLTYSGANVLTF.

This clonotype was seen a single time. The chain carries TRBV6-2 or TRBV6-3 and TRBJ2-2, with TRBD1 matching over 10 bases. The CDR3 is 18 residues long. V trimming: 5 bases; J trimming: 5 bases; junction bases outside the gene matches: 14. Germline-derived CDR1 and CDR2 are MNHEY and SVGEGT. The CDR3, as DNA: TGTGCCAGCAGTCCGGGACAGGGGAAGAAGGCCTATACCGGGGAGCTGTTTTTT. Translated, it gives CASSPGQGKKAYTGELFF.

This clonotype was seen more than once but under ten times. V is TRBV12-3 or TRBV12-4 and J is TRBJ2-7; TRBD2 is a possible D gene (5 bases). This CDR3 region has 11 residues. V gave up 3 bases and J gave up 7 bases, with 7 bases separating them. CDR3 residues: CASSFSGEQYF. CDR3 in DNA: TGTGCCAGCAGTTTCAGCGGAGAGCAGTACTTC.

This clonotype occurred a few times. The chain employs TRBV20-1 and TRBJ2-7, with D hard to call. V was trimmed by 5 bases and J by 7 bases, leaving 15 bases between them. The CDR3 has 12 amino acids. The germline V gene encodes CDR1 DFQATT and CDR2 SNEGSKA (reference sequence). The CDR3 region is CSAPSSSLEQYF. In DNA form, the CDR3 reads TGCAGTGCTCCGTCTTCCTCTCTTGAGCAGTACTTC.

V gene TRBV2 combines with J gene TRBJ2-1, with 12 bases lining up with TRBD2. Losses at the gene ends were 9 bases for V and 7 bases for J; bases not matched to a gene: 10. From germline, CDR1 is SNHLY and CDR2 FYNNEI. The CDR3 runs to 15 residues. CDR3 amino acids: CASGMGLAGRNEQFF. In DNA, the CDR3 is TGTGCCAGTGGGATGGGACTAGCGGGTAGAAATGAGCAGTTCTTC.